These T cell receptor beta chains were read from a single sample in a study of blood T cell repertoires in COVID-19. Repertoires were generated with immunoSEQ multiplex PCR, while TCRdb's copy carries only in-frame clones and drops some. The sample carries over 85,000 clones, roughly 82% recorded once. The sequencing sample was made of peripheral blood. The origin of the receptors is a human donor in a cohort sampled during active COVID-19. CDR3s include the opening cysteine and the closing phenylalanine or tryptophan. D genes are given only for firm matches. Expanded clones get a size class; other rows say once, few or many, or leave the size out.

NA,TRBD1,TRBV24-1,TRBJ1-4,CATSDSGTENEKLFF,TGTGCCACCAGTGATTCCGGGACAGAGAATGAAAAACTGTTTTTT
NA,NA,TRBV29-1,TRBJ1-3,CSVEIASSGNTIYF,TGCAGCGTTGAAATAGCTTCTTCTGGAAACACCATATATTTT
NA,TRBD1,TRBV7-6,TRBJ2-6,CASSFPYAGGGANVLTF,TGTGCCAGCAGCTTCCCTTACGCAGGGGGTGGGGCCAACGTCCTGACTTTC
once,NA,TRBV28,TRBJ2-7,CASSWPYEQYF,TGTGCCAGCAGCTGGCCCTACGAGCAGTACTTC
NA,NA,TRBV7-2,TRBJ2-5,CASSLGGGDETQYF,TGTGCCAGCAGCTTAGGGGGAGGCGATGAGACCCAGTACTTC
NA,TRBD1,TRBV10-3,TRBJ2-5,CAISPGQGETQYF,TGTGCCATCAGCCCGGGACAGGGTGAGACCCAGTACTTC
NA,TRBD1,TRBV7-2,TRBJ2-2,CASSSRQGAAGELFF,TGTGCCAGCAGCTCTAGACAGGGGGCGGCCGGGGAGCTGTTTTTT
NA,NA,TRBV5-6,TRBJ1-3,CASSFGPPSSGNTIYF,TGTGCCAGCAGCTTTGGCCCCCCAAGCTCTGGAAACACCATATATTTT
NA,TRBD1,TRBV10-3,TRBJ1-1,CAIGGQGEFTEAFF,TGTGCCATCGGGGGACAGGGAGAATTCACTGAAGCTTTCTTT
NA,TRBD1,TRBV28,TRBJ1-5,CASRTTGPNQPQHF,TGTGCCAGCAGGACGACAGGGCCCAATCAGCCCCAGCATTTT
NA,TRBD1,TRBV24-1,TRBJ1-5,CATSATDRGVNQPQHF,TGTGCCACCAGTGCTACCGACAGGGGAGTCAATCAGCCCCAGCATTTT
NA,NA,TRBV7-2,TRBJ2-2,CASSATYFAGELFF,TGTGCCAGCAGCGCCACCTATTTCGCCGGGGAGCTGTTTTTT
NA,TRBD2,TRBV18,TRBJ2-1,CASSLSPTSGGNEQFF,TGTGCCAGCTCACTTAGCCCGACTAGCGGGGGAAATGAGCAGTTCTTC
NA,NA,TRBV9,TRBJ2-7,CASSVEQWPSEQYF,TGTGCCAGCAGCGTAGAACAGTGGCCCAGCGAGCAGTACTTC
NA,NA,TRBV5-1,TRBJ1-1,CASSLGSGVSTVMNTEAFF,TGCGCCAGCAGCTTGGGATCGGGAGTCAGTACCGTCATGAACACTGAAGCTTTCTTT
NA,NA,TRBV5-6,TRBJ2-1,CASSSLQGRSYNEQFF,TGTGCCAGCAGCTCACTACAGGGCCGATCCTACAATGAGCAGTTCTTC
NA,NA,TRBV5-1,TRBJ1-1,CASRPRGGDGTEAFF,TGCGCCAGCAGGCCCCGGGGGGGTGACGGCACTGAAGCTTTCTTT
NA,TRBD1,TRBV5-1,TRBJ1-1,CASSLAGGQMNTEAFF,TGCGCCAGCAGCTTGGCCGGGGGACAGATGAACACTGAAGCTTTCTTT
NA,NA,TRBV28,TRBJ2-7,CASSLSGNYEQYF,TGTGCCAGCAGTTTATCGGGGAACTACGAGCAGTACTTC
NA,TRBD1,TRBV24-1,TRBJ1-2,CATSAHGQGFGYTF,TGTGCCACCAGTGCCCACGGACAGGGATTTGGCTACACCTTC
NA,TRBD1,TRBV5-4,TRBJ1-6,CASSRQGARSPLHF,TGTGCCAGCAGCCGACAGGGGGCGCGATCACCCCTCCACTTT
NA,NA,TRBV7-2,TRBJ2-4,CASSARGALNIQYF,TGTGCCAGCAGCGCCCGCGGGGCGTTAAACATTCAGTACTTC
NA,TRBD2,TRBV7-3,TRBJ2-2,CASSLVTGGTTGELFF,TGTGCCAGCAGCTTAGTTACGGGGGGGACCACCGGGGAGCTGTTTTTT
NA,NA,TRBV5-1,TRBJ2-7,CASSLEGYASGGEQYF,TGCGCCAGCAGCTTGGAAGGTTATGCGTCAGGTGGCGAGCAGTACTTC
NA,TRBD2,TRBV27,TRBJ2-3,CASSSGLAGRANTQYF,TGTGCCAGCAGTTCGGGACTAGCGGGGCGGGCAAATACGCAGTATTTT
few,NA,TRBV27,TRBJ1-5,CASSLMGGYQPQHF,TGTGCCAGCAGTTTAATGGGGGGGTATCAGCCCCAGCATTTT
NA,TRBD1,TRBV2,TRBJ2-7,CASDRDRLPGEQYF,TGTGCCAGCGACCGGGACAGGTTGCCCGGGGAGCAGTACTTC
few,NA,TRBV4-3,TRBJ1-5,CASSQDTDNQPQHF,TGCGCCAGCAGCCAAGATACAGACAATCAGCCCCAGCATTTT
NA,NA,TRBV20-1,TRBJ1-1,CGTRENTEAFF,TGCGGGACGCGGGAGAACACTGAAGCTTTCTTT
once,NA,TRBV5-1,TRBJ1-1,CASSLKSGMNTEAFF,TGCGCCAGCAGCTTGAAGTCAGGGATGAACACTGAAGCTTTCTTT
NA,NA,TRBV12-3/TRBV12-4,TRBJ1-5,CASSSVGDQPQHF,TGTGCCAGCAGTTCGGTAGGAGATCAGCCCCAGCATTTT
NA,NA,TRBV7-6,TRBJ2-7,CASSKRQGGEQYF,TGTGCCAGCAGCAAAAGACAGGGAGGTGAGCAGTACTTC
NA,TRBD1,TRBV5-4,TRBJ2-1,CASSLAGQYNEQFF,TGTGCCAGCAGCTTGGCGGGACAGTACAATGAGCAGTTCTTC
NA,TRBD1,TRBV7-2,TRBJ2-7,CASSLTGAREHEQYF,TGTGCCAGCAGTTTGACAGGGGCCCGGGAGCACGAGCAGTACTTC
NA,TRBD1,TRBV7-3,TRBJ2-7,CASSLSRDRDEQYF,TGTGCCAGCAGCTTGTCCCGGGACAGGGACGAGCAGTACTTC
NA,NA,TRBV11-2,TRBJ1-6,CASSLAFSPLHF,TGTGCCAGCAGCTTGGCCTTTTCACCCCTCCACTTT
NA,NA,TRBV7-9,TRBJ1-2,CASSDPGLNGYTF,TGTGCCAGCAGCGACCCGGGACTCAATGGCTACACCTTC
NA,NA,TRBV20-1,TRBJ2-7,CSAGSSYEQYF,TGCAGTGCGGGCAGTTCCTACGAGCAGTACTTC
NA,NA,TRBV9,TRBJ2-2,CASSVDPEGGTGELFF,TGTGCCAGCAGCGTAGACCCGGAGGGAGGCACCGGGGAGCTGTTTTTT
NA,NA,TRBV2,TRBJ1-4,CASSEARFWLNEKLFF,TGTGCCAGCAGTGAAGCGCGCTTCTGGTTAAATGAAAAACTGTTTTTT
NA,NA,TRBV7-2,TRBJ1-1,CASSFQGQMNTEAFF,TGTGCCAGCAGCTTCCAGGGTCAAATGAACACTGAAGCTTTCTTT
NA,TRBD1,TRBV7-2,TRBJ2-7,CASSFLGQGEQYF,TGTGCCAGCAGCTTCTTGGGACAGGGGGAGCAGTACTTC
NA,NA,TRBV14,TRBJ1-1,CASSQAAGVRTTEAFF,TGTGCCAGCAGCCAAGCGGCCGGGGTGAGGACCACTGAAGCTTTCTTT
once,NA,TRBV7-3,TRBJ1-1,CASSTQGNTEAFF,TGTGCCAGCAGTACACAGGGGAACACTGAAGCTTTCTTT
NA,NA,TRBV7-3,TRBJ2-2,CASSLTHISNTGELFF,TGTGCCAGCAGCTTGACACACATTTCGAACACCGGGGAGCTGTTTTTT